This TCR beta chain was obtained from a study of blood T cells in healthy people across ages. Whole-study results and caveats: Estimates drawn from one million T cells were deemed to understate diversity. More naive CD4+ cells and higher diversity marked long-lived donors relative to aged donors.

Germline values: CDR1 SGHDN, CDR2 FVKESK. The CDR3 covers 14 residues. The ends were cut back, 3 bases at V and 6 bases at J, with 13 bases in the middle. A sample-barcoded 5' primer and a J-beta primer mix were used in a second PCR of roughly 7 to 11 cycles. Researchers report that a template-switch adaptor with 12 random nucleotides tagged each cDNA molecule. In TCRdb, the 5' RACE reads were re-called with MiXCR into one record per CDR3 protein. Of about 1,600,000 distinct CDR3 sequences in the sample, 35% to 45% were seen once. With regard to this clonotype: The antigen is unknown.

The sequenced material came from blood. The receptor was isolated from a woman aged 18 to 35 in good health. This chain connects TRBV14 to TRBJ2-3; no definite D call. The CDR3 spells CASSHQGGPDTQYF. CDR3 nucleotide sequence: TGTGCCAGCAGCCACCAAGGTGGCCCGGATACGCAGTATTTT.